This T cell receptor (beta chain) originates from a study of blood T cell repertoires in COVID-19 (TCRdb year 2020). About the investigation overall: Samples from collaborators originated in the United States, Italy and Spain and spanned both the acute and convalescent phases of COVID-19. Where HLA class I and class II types were available, the types were taken from metadata supplied by the sample provider, not from assay-based typing. Nearly every sample came with metadata listing a de-identified subject ID, COVID-19 status, age in years and sex. Subjects who had been exposed to COVID-19, were actively infected with it, or had recovered from it provided the deeply sampled blood TCRbeta repertoires that made up the dataset. The prospective study material was composed of cDNA or gDNA derived from T cells, B-cell-depleted T cells, or PBMCs. Samples were obtained from the ongoing ImmuneRACE study (first 160 participants) and from some 1,200 subjects provided by 6 global collaborators. The repertoires were released in a freely available public database meant as a resource for research on the immune response to SARS-CoV-2.

The immunoSEQ Assay, a bias-controlled multiplex PCR, was used to amplify TCRbeta CDR3 regions from genomic DNA. From the authors' description of their analysis: The number of nucleated cells in each sample was estimated by amplification of reference gene primers within the assay. Sequence reads were collapsed and filtered to measure the absolute abundance of every unique TCRbeta CDR3 rearrangement. For each sample, productive Simpson clonality was calculated by taking the square root of Simpson's diversity index across productive rearrangements. TCRdb took this table from immuneACCESS and kept in-frame rearrangements with V and J called. Such tables lack part of the clones; where checked against another copy, unresolved V genes explain under half of the gap, and the rest is unexplained. Clonal size and the V and J genes are those of that table, whereas D and trimming came from the DNA. For this sample there are 150,000 to 200,000 clones; 65% to 90% appear just once. Of the sample, around 8.2% falls within the top ten clones.

Of note for this clone: The specificity of this receptor is unknown. Qualities for individual bases were not recorded, and no much larger clone is one base off.

The CDR3 runs 14 amino acids, cysteine and phenylalanine included. Only the CDR3 portion is preserved as DNA: 42 bases, with reading frame beginning at the first base. V and J lose 7 bases and 6 bases, and a span of 19 bases separates them. CDR1 is given as MNHEY and CDR2 as SMNVEV, both from the germline V gene (reference sequence). Whole blood was collected in K2EDTA tubes by collaborating institutions according to the institutions' own protocols. Collaborator samples were shipped for TCRbeta analysis as frozen whole blood, isolated PBMCs, or DNA extracted from either sample type. Study-wide conclusions, independent of this receptor: How much clinical and demographic metadata was included differed by source and by participant, and the metadata was provided uncurated.

This sequence originates from a man in his fifties or sixties with acute or convalescent COVID-19. This sequence uses TRBV27 and TRBJ2-7; a confident D gene designation cannot be given. Input material: peripheral blood. The CDR3 reads CASKKSPLSLEQYF. DNA sequence: TGTGCCAGCAAAAAGTCCCCCCTGAGTCTCGAGCAGTACTTC.